A selection of T cell receptor beta chains follows, all from one sample in a study of blood T cells in healthy people across ages. TCRdb recomputed calls from the 5' RACE reads with MiXCR, one row per CDR3 protein. The table has 800,000 to 1,000,000 distinct CDR3 sequences, about 44% seen once. Sequencing input: blood. Every receptor here comes from a man under 40 in good health. CDR3s include the opening cysteine and the closing phenylalanine or tryptophan. The D gene is left open where the match is weak. Clone size is given for some rows only: seen once, a few or many times, or a class if the clone is expanded.

J gene: TRBJ1-2
clone size: many
V gene: TRBV4-1
CDR3 length: 16
D gene: NA
CDR3 protein: CASSQDILPGASGYTF
CDR3 DNA: TGCGCCAGCAGCCAAGATATCCTTCCCGGGGCTAGTGGCTACACCTTC

J gene: TRBJ2-7
clone size: few
V gene: TRBV6-1
CDR3 length: 10
D gene: TRBD1
CDR3 protein: CASGDREQYF
CDR3 DNA: TGTGCCAGCGGGGACAGGGAGCAGTACTTC

J gene: TRBJ1-2
clone size: NA
V gene: TRBV5-4
CDR3 length: 14
D gene: NA
CDR3 protein: CASSLGRQSYGYTF
CDR3 DNA: TGTGCCAGCAGCCTGGGCAGACAGAGCTATGGCTACACCTTC

J gene: TRBJ2-5
clone size: NA
V gene: TRBV6-4
CDR3 length: 13
D gene: NA
CDR3 protein: CASGVRPKETQYF
CDR3 DNA: TGTGCCAGCGGAGTCCGGCCCAAAGAGACCCAGTACTTC

J gene: TRBJ2-7
clone size: few
V gene: TRBV28
CDR3 length: 15
D gene: TRBD1
CDR3 protein: CASSRPGQVIYEQYF
CDR3 DNA: TGTGCCAGCAGTAGACCGGGACAGGTTATCTACGAGCAGTACTTC

J gene: TRBJ2-7
clone size: NA
V gene: TRBV6-2/TRBV6-3
CDR3 length: 14
D gene: TRBD1
CDR3 protein: CASRRPGQGDEQYF
CDR3 DNA: TGTGCCAGCAGACGACCGGGACAGGGCGACGAGCAGTACTTC

J gene: TRBJ2-3
clone size: few
V gene: TRBV12-3/TRBV12-4
CDR3 length: 15
D gene: NA
CDR3 protein: CASMKPGLSTDTQYF
CDR3 DNA: TGTGCCAGCATGAAACCGGGACTTTCCACAGATACGCAGTATTTT

J gene: TRBJ2-1
clone size: NA
V gene: TRBV7-2
CDR3 length: 12
D gene: TRBD2
CDR3 protein: CASSLTSGEQFF
CDR3 DNA: TGTGCCAGCAGCTTAACTAGCGGAGAGCAGTTCTTC

J gene: TRBJ1-6
clone size: few
V gene: TRBV4-1
CDR3 length: 22
D gene: NA
CDR3 protein: CASSQEGSGSTLSSSYNSPLHF
CDR3 DNA: TGCGCCAGCAGCCAAGAAGGATCAGGCAGTACCCTTAGTAGCTCCTATAATTCACCCCTCCACTTT

J gene: TRBJ1-2
clone size: NA
V gene: TRBV5-1
CDR3 length: 15
D gene: TRBD1
CDR3 protein: CASSSDGQGAEGYTF
CDR3 DNA: TGCGCCAGCAGCTCAGACGGACAGGGGGCTGAGGGCTACACCTTC

J gene: TRBJ2-5
clone size: NA
V gene: TRBV7-2
CDR3 length: 13
D gene: NA
CDR3 protein: CASSSRDLGTQYF
CDR3 DNA: TGTGCCAGCAGCTCCCGGGACCTCGGGACCCAGTACTTC

J gene: TRBJ2-3
clone size: few
V gene: TRBV6-6
CDR3 length: 16
D gene: TRBD2
CDR3 protein: CASSRTTLAGPDTQYF
CDR3 DNA: TGTGCCAGCAGCCGTACCACCCTAGCGGGGCCAGATACGCAGTATTTT

J gene: TRBJ2-1
clone size: NA
V gene: TRBV7-9
CDR3 length: 15
D gene: TRBD2
CDR3 protein: CASSLAGAPYNEQFF
CDR3 DNA: TGTGCCAGCAGCCTAGCGGGGGCGCCCTACAATGAGCAGTTCTTC

J gene: TRBJ2-2
clone size: NA
V gene: TRBV6-4
CDR3 length: 16
D gene: TRBD1
CDR3 protein: CASSDSGTGVAGELFF
CDR3 DNA: TGTGCCAGCAGTGACTCAGGGACAGGGGTCGCCGGGGAGCTGTTTTTT

J gene: TRBJ2-5
clone size: few
V gene: TRBV7-2
CDR3 length: 16
D gene: NA
CDR3 protein: CASSSEGILYQETQYF
CDR3 DNA: TGTGCCAGCAGCTCTGAGGGAATCCTGTACCAAGAGACCCAGTACTTC

J gene: TRBJ1-6
clone size: once
V gene: TRBV7-9
CDR3 length: 14
D gene: TRBD1
CDR3 protein: CASSPTGHLSPLHF
CDR3 DNA: TGTGCCAGCAGCCCGACAGGGCATCTTTCACCCCTCCACTTT

J gene: TRBJ2-7
clone size: NA
V gene: TRBV7-2
CDR3 length: 16
D gene: TRBD2
CDR3 protein: CASSLVTSGGAYEQYF
CDR3 DNA: TGTGCCAGCAGCTTAGTTACTAGCGGGGGGGCCTACGAGCAGTACTTC

J gene: TRBJ2-7
clone size: many
V gene: TRBV3-1
CDR3 length: 15
D gene: NA
CDR3 protein: CASSQGIRGTYEQYF
CDR3 DNA: TGTGCCAGCAGCCAAGGTATCCGAGGTACCTACGAGCAGTACTTC

J gene: TRBJ2-4
clone size: NA
V gene: TRBV4-3
CDR3 length: 14
D gene: NA
CDR3 protein: CASSQRGGLPIQYF
CDR3 DNA: TGCGCCAGCAGCCAAAGGGGGGGACTGCCTATTCAGTACTTC

J gene: TRBJ2-5
clone size: few
V gene: TRBV3-1
CDR3 length: 14
D gene: NA
CDR3 protein: CASSQDNAEETQYF
CDR3 DNA: TGTGCCAGCAGCCAAGACAATGCGGAGGAGACCCAGTACTTC

J gene: TRBJ2-5
clone size: NA
V gene: TRBV5-6
CDR3 length: 13
D gene: TRBD1
CDR3 protein: CASSLQGRSEQYF
CDR3 DNA: TGTGCCAGCAGCCTACAGGGGCGTAGTGAGCAGTACTTC

J gene: TRBJ2-2
clone size: NA
V gene: TRBV5-1
CDR3 length: 16
D gene: TRBD1
CDR3 protein: CASSLGGTDYTGELFF
CDR3 DNA: TGCGCCAGCAGCTTGGGAGGGACAGATTACACCGGGGAGCTGTTTTTT

J gene: TRBJ1-1
clone size: NA
V gene: TRBV5-1
CDR3 length: 12
D gene: NA
CDR3 protein: CASSTGYDEAFF
CDR3 DNA: TGCGCCAGCAGCACGGGGTATGATGAAGCTTTCTTT

J gene: TRBJ2-3
clone size: few
V gene: TRBV20-1
CDR3 length: 15
D gene: TRBD2
CDR3 protein: CSARGLAGGTDTQYF
CDR3 DNA: TGCAGTGCTAGAGGCCTAGCGGGGGGAACAGATACGCAGTATTTT

J gene: TRBJ2-1
clone size: NA
V gene: TRBV30
CDR3 length: 15
D gene: TRBD2
CDR3 protein: CAWSVLQGAGDEQFF
CDR3 DNA: TGTGCCTGGAGTGTACTACAGGGAGCGGGAGATGAGCAGTTCTTC

J gene: TRBJ2-1
clone size: few
V gene: TRBV27
CDR3 length: 14
D gene: NA
CDR3 protein: CASSLPTGNNEQFF
CDR3 DNA: TGTGCCAGCAGTTTACCGACAGGCAACAATGAGCAGTTCTTC

J gene: TRBJ2-7
clone size: NA
V gene: TRBV5-6
CDR3 length: 16
D gene: NA
CDR3 protein: CASEAEGVDTAYEQYF
CDR3 DNA: TGTGCCAGCGAAGCGGAGGGCGTGGACACTGCCTACGAGCAGTACTTC

J gene: TRBJ2-7
clone size: NA
V gene: TRBV11-2
CDR3 length: 14
D gene: NA
CDR3 protein: CASSPADGTYEQYF
CDR3 DNA: TGTGCCAGCAGCCCAGCGGACGGTACCTACGAGCAGTACTTC

J gene: TRBJ2-1
clone size: few
V gene: TRBV5-1
CDR3 length: 16
D gene: TRBD2
CDR3 protein: CASSPASSGLYNEQFF
CDR3 DNA: TGCGCCAGCAGCCCTGCCTCTAGCGGACTCTACAATGAGCAGTTCTTC

J gene: TRBJ2-7
clone size: NA
V gene: TRBV6-2/TRBV6-3
CDR3 length: 12
D gene: NA
CDR3 protein: CASINPPYEQYF
CDR3 DNA: TGTGCCAGCATCAACCCCCCGTACGAGCAGTACTTC

J gene: TRBJ2-3
clone size: NA
V gene: TRBV20-1
CDR3 length: 13
D gene: NA
CDR3 protein: CSASDDSGDTQYF
CDR3 DNA: TGCAGTGCTAGTGACGATAGCGGCGATACGCAGTATTTT

J gene: TRBJ1-3
clone size: NA
V gene: TRBV29-1
CDR3 length: 15
D gene: TRBD1
CDR3 protein: CSVGQGASSGNTIYF
CDR3 DNA: TGCAGCGTTGGGCAGGGGGCCAGCTCTGGAAACACCATATATTTT

J gene: TRBJ1-1
clone size: NA
V gene: TRBV7-3
CDR3 length: 13
D gene: NA
CDR3 protein: CASSFYRDTEAFF
CDR3 DNA: TGTGCCAGCAGCTTCTACAGGGACACTGAAGCTTTCTTT

J gene: TRBJ2-1
clone size: few
V gene: TRBV4-3
CDR3 length: 14
D gene: NA
CDR3 protein: CASSQDRGKNEQFF
CDR3 DNA: TGCGCCAGCAGCCAAGATCGGGGGAAAAATGAGCAGTTCTTC

J gene: TRBJ1-3
clone size: NA
V gene: TRBV7-2
CDR3 length: 15
D gene: NA
CDR3 protein: CASSLGPGSGNTIYF
CDR3 DNA: TGTGCCAGCAGCTTAGGACCAGGGTCTGGAAACACCATATATTTT

J gene: TRBJ1-2
clone size: NA
V gene: TRBV3-1
CDR3 length: 14
D gene: NA
CDR3 protein: CASSQDQGFASYTF
CDR3 DNA: TGTGCCAGCAGCCAAGATCAAGGGTTCGCAAGCTACACCTTC

J gene: TRBJ2-1
clone size: NA
V gene: TRBV20-1
CDR3 length: 17
D gene: NA
CDR3 protein: CSARDGSGVTSYNEQFF
CDR3 DNA: TGCAGTGCTAGAGACGGCTCTGGGGTCACTTCCTACAATGAGCAGTTCTTC

J gene: TRBJ2-1
clone size: NA
V gene: TRBV6-2/TRBV6-3
CDR3 length: 15
D gene: TRBD1
CDR3 protein: CASRGWQGVYNEQFF
CDR3 DNA: TGTGCCAGCAGAGGCTGGCAGGGGGTTTACAATGAGCAGTTCTTC

J gene: TRBJ2-1
clone size: NA
V gene: TRBV4-1
CDR3 length: 15
D gene: TRBD1
CDR3 protein: CASSHGDRGYDEQFF
CDR3 DNA: TGCGCCAGCAGCCATGGGGACAGGGGTTACGATGAGCAGTTCTTC

J gene: TRBJ1-2
clone size: NA
V gene: TRBV20-1
CDR3 length: 16
D gene: TRBD1
CDR3 protein: CSAREQGVLSNYGYTF
CDR3 DNA: TGCAGTGCTAGAGAGCAGGGGGTCCTGAGTAACTATGGCTACACCTTC

J gene: TRBJ2-3
clone size: few
V gene: TRBV21-1
CDR3 length: 15
D gene: NA
CDR3 protein: CARRSPTGTTDTQYF
CDR3 DNA: TGTGCCAGAAGGAGCCCGACAGGGACCACAGATACGCAGTATTTT

J gene: TRBJ2-5
clone size: NA
V gene: TRBV30
CDR3 length: 12
D gene: NA
CDR3 protein: CAWKRGQETQYF
CDR3 DNA: TGTGCCTGGAAGCGAGGACAAGAGACCCAGTACTTC

J gene: TRBJ1-1
clone size: NA
V gene: TRBV6-5
CDR3 length: 20
D gene: NA
CDR3 protein: CASSYDGIQGFRVGNTEAFF
CDR3 DNA: TGTGCCAGCAGTTATGACGGGATACAGGGATTTAGGGTAGGGAACACTGAAGCTTTCTTT

J gene: TRBJ2-3
clone size: NA
V gene: TRBV7-2
CDR3 length: 20
D gene: TRBD2
CDR3 protein: CASSLTTSGGAVVGTDTQYF
CDR3 DNA: TGTGCCAGCAGCTTAACGACTAGCGGGGGGGCCGTGGTGGGCACAGATACGCAGTATTTT

J gene: TRBJ2-7
clone size: few
V gene: TRBV5-1
CDR3 length: 12
D gene: NA
CDR3 protein: CASGDVTYEQYF
CDR3 DNA: TGCGCCAGCGGGGACGTCACCTACGAGCAGTACTTC

J gene: TRBJ2-7
clone size: few
V gene: TRBV6-1
CDR3 length: 15
D gene: NA
CDR3 protein: CASSVTGPSTYEQYF
CDR3 DNA: TGTGCCAGCAGTGTAACAGGGCCTTCAACTTACGAGCAGTACTTC

J gene: TRBJ2-1
clone size: NA
V gene: TRBV4-1
CDR3 length: 15
D gene: NA
CDR3 protein: CASSLSMAGAEEQFF
CDR3 DNA: TGCGCCAGCAGCCTATCAATGGCGGGGGCAGAGGAGCAGTTCTTC

J gene: TRBJ2-1
clone size: NA
V gene: TRBV6-2/TRBV6-3
CDR3 length: 14
D gene: TRBD2
CDR3 protein: CASRSGGRINEQFF
CDR3 DNA: TGTGCCAGCCGTAGCGGGGGGCGAATCAATGAGCAGTTCTTC

J gene: TRBJ2-3
clone size: few
V gene: TRBV28
CDR3 length: 15
D gene: TRBD1
CDR3 protein: CASSPQDRARGTQYF
CDR3 DNA: TGTGCCAGCAGTCCCCAGGACAGGGCGAGGGGCACGCAGTATTTT

J gene: TRBJ1-5
clone size: NA
V gene: TRBV19
CDR3 length: 14
D gene: NA
CDR3 protein: CASRPIYSNQPQHF
CDR3 DNA: TGTGCCAGCAGGCCCATTTATAGCAATCAGCCCCAGCATTTT

J gene: TRBJ2-3
clone size: few
V gene: TRBV4-2
CDR3 length: 17
D gene: TRBD2
CDR3 protein: CASSQVSSGVFTDTQYF
CDR3 DNA: TGTGCCAGCAGCCAAGTGTCTAGCGGGGTATTCACAGATACGCAGTATTTT

J gene: TRBJ1-2
clone size: NA
V gene: TRBV12-3/TRBV12-4
CDR3 length: 13
D gene: NA
CDR3 protein: CASTLLVNYGYTF
CDR3 DNA: TGTGCCAGCACCCTACTTGTGAACTATGGCTACACCTTC